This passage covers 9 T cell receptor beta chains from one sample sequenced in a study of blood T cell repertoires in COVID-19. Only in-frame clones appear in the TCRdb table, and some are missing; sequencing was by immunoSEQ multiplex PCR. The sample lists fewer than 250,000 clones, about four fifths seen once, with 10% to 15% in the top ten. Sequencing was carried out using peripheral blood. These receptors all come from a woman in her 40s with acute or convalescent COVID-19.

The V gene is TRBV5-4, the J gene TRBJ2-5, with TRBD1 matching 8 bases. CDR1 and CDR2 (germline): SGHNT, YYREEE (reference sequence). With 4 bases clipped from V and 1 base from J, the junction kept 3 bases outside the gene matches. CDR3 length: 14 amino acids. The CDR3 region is CASSAGGSQETQYF. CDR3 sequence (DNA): TGTGCCAGCAGCGCAGGGGGCTCCCAAGAGACCCAGTACTTC.

As DNA, the CDR3 is TGTGCCAGCAGCTTAGATGGCCGGGACAGGTGTTTGAACACCGGGGAGCTGTTTTTT. Its translation: CASSLDGRDRCLNTGELFF. The chain recombines TRBV11-3 with TRBJ2-2; 8 positions match TRBD1. The junction had 10 bases not matched to a gene; V was cut back by 0 bases and J by 1 base. The CDR3 runs 19 residues. CDR1 SGHNT and CDR2 YENEEA come from the germline V gene.

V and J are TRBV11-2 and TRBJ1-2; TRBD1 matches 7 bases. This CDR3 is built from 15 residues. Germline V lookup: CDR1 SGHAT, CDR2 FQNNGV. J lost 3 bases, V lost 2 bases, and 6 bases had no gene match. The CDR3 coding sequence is TGTGCCAGCAGCTTAAATGGGGACAGTGACTATGGCTACACCTTC. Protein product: CASSLNGDSDYGYTF.

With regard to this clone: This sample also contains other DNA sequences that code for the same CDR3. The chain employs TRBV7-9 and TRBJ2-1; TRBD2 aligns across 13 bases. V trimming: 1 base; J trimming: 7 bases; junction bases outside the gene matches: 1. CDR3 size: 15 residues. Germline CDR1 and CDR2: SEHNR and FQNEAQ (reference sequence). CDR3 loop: CASSLGTSGSNEQFF. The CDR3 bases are TGTGCCAGCAGCTTAGGGACTAGCGGGAGTAATGAGCAGTTCTTC.

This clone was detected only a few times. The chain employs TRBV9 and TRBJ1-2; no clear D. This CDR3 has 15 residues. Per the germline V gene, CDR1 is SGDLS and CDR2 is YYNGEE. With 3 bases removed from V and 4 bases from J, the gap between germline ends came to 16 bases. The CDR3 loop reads CASSAHPGSSYGYTF. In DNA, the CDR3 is TGTGCCAGCAGCGCGCATCCGGGGAGTAGCTATGGCTACACCTTC.

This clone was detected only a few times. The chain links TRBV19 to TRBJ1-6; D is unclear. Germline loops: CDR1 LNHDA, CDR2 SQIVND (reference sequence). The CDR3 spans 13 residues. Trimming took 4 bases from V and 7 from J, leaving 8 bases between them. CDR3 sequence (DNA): TGTGCCAGTAGTACCGCCGGGAATTCACCCCTCCACTTT. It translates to CASSTAGNSPLHF.

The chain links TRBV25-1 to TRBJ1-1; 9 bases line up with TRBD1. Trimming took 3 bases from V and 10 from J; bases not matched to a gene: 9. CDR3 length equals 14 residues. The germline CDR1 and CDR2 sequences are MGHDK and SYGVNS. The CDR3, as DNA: TGTGCCAGCAGTGATTCCGACAGGGGGGGCGCAGCTTTCTTT. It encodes CASSDSDRGGAAFF.

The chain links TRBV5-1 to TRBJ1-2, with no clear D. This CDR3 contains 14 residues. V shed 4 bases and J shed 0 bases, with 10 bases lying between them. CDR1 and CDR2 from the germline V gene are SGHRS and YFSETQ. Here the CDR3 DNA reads TGCGCCAGCAGCCGAGACGGGTCTAACTATGGCTACACCTTC. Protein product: CASSRDGSNYGYTF.

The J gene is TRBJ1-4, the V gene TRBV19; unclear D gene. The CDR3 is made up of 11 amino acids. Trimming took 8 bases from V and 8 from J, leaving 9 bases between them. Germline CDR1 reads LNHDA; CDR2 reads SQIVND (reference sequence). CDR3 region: CASSVAEKLFF. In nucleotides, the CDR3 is TGTGCCAGTTCGGTAGCAGAAAAACTGTTTTTT.